The sequence of this TCR beta chain was determined in a study of early T cells in non-severe SARS-CoV-2 infection. Germline CDR1 SNHLY, CDR2 FYNNEI. The CDR3 consists of 14 residues. V was clipped by 11 bases and J by 2 bases, with 15 bases between them. This clonotype has at least ten counts. Attachment of unique molecular identifiers was made to individual cDNA molecules. TCRdb reprocessed the 5' RACE reads with MiXCR, giving one entry per CDR3 protein. The data contain approximately 70,000 distinct CDR3 sequences, under 15% of them singletons. The TCR originated in an adult who was a healthcare worker with PCR-confirmed SARS-CoV-2 infection or an uninfected control (not recorded which). The chain couples TRBV2 to TRBJ2-2, with D perhaps matching TRBD2 (6 bases). The material sequenced was whole blood. Written as DNA, the CDR3 is TGTGCCCGGGGAGGCGGGATCAACACCGGGGAGCTGTTTTTT. Protein sequence: CARGGGINTGELFF. Combining the CDR3 with reference TRBV2 and TRBJ2-2 gives the whole variable domain EPEVTQTPSHQVTQMGQEVILRCVPISNHLYFYWYRQILGQKVEFLVSFYNNEISEKSEIFDDQFSVERPDGSNFTLKIRSTKLEDSAMYFCARGGGINTGELFFGEGSRLTVL.